The TCR beta chain described here comes from a study of CD8+CD57+ T cells in acquired aplastic anemia. This clonotype has more than one count but fewer than ten. For sequencing, patients were chosen who had shown expansion of CD8+CD57+ cells by flow cytometry. Every patient was diagnosed with severe acquired aplastic anemia. TCR beta VDJ and CDR3 profiles were obtained from a genomic DNA template. TCRdb redid the calling of the reads with MiXCR, one entry per CDR3 protein. The sample contains roughly 500,000 distinct CDR3 sequences, around 30% of which appear only once. The V and J ends lost 6 bases and 9 bases, in that order; junction bases with no gene match: 8. The CDR3 length is 14 residues. Germline CDR1 MGHDK, CDR2 SYGVNS.

The V call is TRBV25-1, the J call TRBJ1-6; TRBD1 aligns across 7 bases. The source is a human donor with aplastic anemia. Sequenced input: sorted CD4+, CD8+, or CD8+CD57+ T cells (not recorded which) from PBMCs. In DNA, the CDR3 is TGTGCCAGCAGCCCAGGGGGTTTAGGTTCACCCCTCCACTTT. Its translation: CASSPGGLGSPLHF. The whole variable domain, remainder taken from reference TRBV25-1 and TRBJ1-6, is EADIYQTPRYLVIGTGKKITLECSQTMGHDKMYWYQQDPGMELHLIHYSYGVNSTEKGDLSSESTVSRIRTEHFPLTLESARPSHTSQYLCASSPGGLGSPLHFGNGTRLTVT.